A single sample gave rise to the 9 T cell receptor beta chains below, sequenced in a study of radiation and T cells in renal cell carcinoma. This table comes from immunoSEQ multiplex PCR, and its TCRdb copy is limited to in-frame clones, with some not included. The data hold roughly 120,000 clones, with 75% to 85% observed a single time. The time point is: blood 2 weeks post-SBRT. Stated treatment: 15 Gy SBRT to primary tumor, nephrectomy 4 weeks later. The starting material was blood, obtained from a patient whose treatment included radiotherapy and nephrectomy. Receptors originate from a woman in her sixties or seventies with renal cell carcinoma.

This sequence joins TRBV19 and TRBJ2-2, with 11 bases matching TRBD1. Losses at the gene ends were 7 bases for V and 2 bases for J; bases not matched to a gene: 3. The CDR3 has 15 residues. Germline values: CDR1 LNHDA, CDR2 SQIVND (reference sequence). The CDR3 bases are TGTGCCAGTACGAGGACAGGGGGCAACACCGGGGAGCTGTTTTTT. Protein sequence: CASTRTGGNTGELFF.

V usage is TRBV6-1 and J usage is TRBJ1-4; D call uncertain. The CDR3 runs to 15 residues. V gave up 1 base and J gave up 7 bases, with 13 bases separating them. CDR1 MNHNS and CDR2 SASEGT come from the germline V gene. The CDR3, as DNA: TGTGCCAGCAGTGAAGGGAGCAGGTCTGGTGAAAAACTGTTTTTT. It is translated as CASSEGSRSGEKLFF.

V is TRBV27 and J is TRBJ2-7; the D gene is possibly TRBD1 (5 bases). Germline V gives CDR1 MNHEY, CDR2 SMNVEV (reference sequence). The CDR3 length is 16 residues. Trimming cost V 5 bases and J 0 bases, with 17 bases left between them. CDR3 protein: CASSPRYLTDSYEQYF. The CDR3 DNA is TGTGCCAGCAGTCCCCGTTACTTGACAGACTCCTACGAGCAGTACTTC.

The gene calls are TRBV9 and TRBJ1-2; D gene uncertain. The length of the CDR3 is 13 residues. Trimming removed 4 bases from V and 5 bases from J, with 12 bases in between. Germline CDR1 reads SGDLS; CDR2 reads YYNGEE. CDR3 amino acids: CASSPDSGYGYTF. The DNA for the CDR3 is TGTGCCAGCAGCCCGGACTCCGGGTATGGCTACACCTTC.

This clone was seen just once. CDR3 protein: CASSQWGDGEQYF. For the CDR3, the DNA is TGTGCCAGTAGTCAATGGGGGGACGGAGAGCAGTACTTC. The chain employs TRBV19 and TRBJ2-7; D is perhaps TRBD2 (6 bases). With 5 bases removed from V and 7 bases from J, the gap between germline ends came to 15 bases. This CDR3 is built from 13 residues. CDR1 is LNHDA, CDR2 SQIVND, per germline (reference sequence). The whole variable domain, remainder taken from reference TRBV19 and TRBJ2-7, is DGGITQSPKYLFRKEGQNVTLSCEQNLNHDAMYWYRQDPGQGLRLIYYSQIVNDFQKGDIAEGYSVSREKKESFPLTVTSAQKNPTAFYLCASSQWGDGEQYFGPGTRLTVT.

V usage is TRBV30 and J usage is TRBJ2-5, with a possible D match to TRBD2 (5 bases). V was trimmed by 0 bases and J by 7 bases, leaving 12 bases between them. The germline CDR1 and CDR2 sequences are GTSNPN and SVGIG (reference sequence). The CDR3 consists of 13 residues. DNA of the CDR3: TGTGCCTGGAGTGTTAAGGGAGTCGGGACCCAGTACTTC. It yields the protein CAWSVKGVGTQYF.

The rearrangement uses TRBV7-6 and TRBJ2-7; 10 bases line up with TRBD2. CDR3 size: 13 residues. V dropped 5 bases and J dropped 6; count of bases not matched to a gene: 4. The germline V gene has CDR1 SGHVS and CDR2 FNYEAQ. The CDR3 is CASSAGTSVEQYF. CDR3 in DNA: TGTGCCAGCAGCGCCGGGACTAGCGTCGAGCAGTACTTC.

This chain links TRBV10-3 with TRBJ1-4; D is perhaps TRBD1 (5 bases). The CDR3 consists of 15 residues. CDR1 ENHRY and CDR2 SYGVKD come from the germline V gene. The V gene lost 4 bases and the J gene lost 5 bases, with 14 bases spanning the gap. CDR3 protein: CAISASGGANEKLFF. Written as DNA, the CDR3 is TGTGCCATCAGTGCCTCCGGCGGGGCAAATGAAAAACTGTTTTTT.

The chain combines TRBV18 with TRBJ1-2; no clear D gene. The CDR3 covers 13 residues. V lost 3 bases to trimming and J lost 5 bases, with 10 bases between them. In germline, CDR1 is KGHSH, CDR2 LQKENI. Here the CDR3 reads CASSPVVEYGYTF. CDR3 bases: TGTGCCAGCTCACCTGTAGTGGAGTATGGCTACACCTTC.